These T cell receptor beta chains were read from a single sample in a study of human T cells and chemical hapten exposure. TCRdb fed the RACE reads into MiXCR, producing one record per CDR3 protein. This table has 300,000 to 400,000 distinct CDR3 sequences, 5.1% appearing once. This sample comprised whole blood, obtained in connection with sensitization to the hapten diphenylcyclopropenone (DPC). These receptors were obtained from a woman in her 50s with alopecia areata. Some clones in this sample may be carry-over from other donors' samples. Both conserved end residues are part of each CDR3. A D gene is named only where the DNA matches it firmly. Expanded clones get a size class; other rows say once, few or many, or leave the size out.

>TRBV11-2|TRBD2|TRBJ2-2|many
TGTGCCAGCAGCTTAGATCCGGGGGGGACCGGGGAGCTGTTTTTT
CASSLDPGGTGELFF
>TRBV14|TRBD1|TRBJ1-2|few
TGTGCCAGCAGCCAAGGAGGGGGCAATGGCTACACCTTC
CASSQGGGNGYTF
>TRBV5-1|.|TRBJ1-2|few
TGCGCCAGCAGCTTGATGGGATCCGGAGGGGACGGCTACACCTTC
CASSLMGSGGDGYTF
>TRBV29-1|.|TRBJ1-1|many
TGCAGCGTTGACGGGCTCCAGATCGGGGGAACTGAAGCTTTCTTT
CSVDGLQIGGTEAFF
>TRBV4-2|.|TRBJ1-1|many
TGTGCCAGCAGCCAAGAAGTGGTGAACACTGAAGCTTTCTTT
CASSQEVVNTEAFF
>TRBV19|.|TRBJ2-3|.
TGTGCCAGTAGTATACTGGGGGTGGGGACAGATACGCAGTATTTT
CASSILGVGTDTQYF
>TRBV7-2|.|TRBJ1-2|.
TGTGCCAGCAGCTTAGAAATGTGGCGGGTCGAGGGGGATCGATATGGCTACACCTTC
CASSLEMWRVEGDRYGYTF
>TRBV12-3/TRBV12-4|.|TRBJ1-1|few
TGTGCCAGCAGTTTGACAGGAGCGGACACTGAAGCTTTCTTT
CASSLTGADTEAFF
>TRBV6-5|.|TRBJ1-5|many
TGTGCCAGCAGTTGGGGCAGGGGCAATCAGCCCCAGCATTTT
CASSWGRGNQPQHF
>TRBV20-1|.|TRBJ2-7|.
TGCAGTGCTCGCGGAGAGAACTACGAGCAGTACTTC
CSARGENYEQYF
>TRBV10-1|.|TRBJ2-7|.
TGCGCCAGCAGTGAGAGCCCCGGGGCCTACGAGCAGTACTTC
CASSESPGAYEQYF
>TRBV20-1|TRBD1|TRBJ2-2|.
TGCAGTGCTAGAGAAACAAAGGACAGGGTGGCCGGGGAGCTGTTTTTT
CSARETKDRVAGELFF
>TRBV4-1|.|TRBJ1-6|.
TGCGCCAGCAGCCATCAGCTGAGCTCCTATAATTCACCCCTCCACTTT
CASSHQLSSYNSPLHF
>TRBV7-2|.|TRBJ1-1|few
TGTGCCAGCAGCTCCAACGTTAGGTTTGAAGCTTTCTTT
CASSSNVRFEAFF
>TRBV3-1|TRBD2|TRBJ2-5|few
TGTGCCAGCAGCCAAGAATGGGGACTAGCAGAAGAGACCCAGTACTTC
CASSQEWGLAEETQYF
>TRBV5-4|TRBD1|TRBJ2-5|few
TGTGCCAGCAGTCTGGGGACAGCGGCGGAGACCCAGTACTTC
CASSLGTAAETQYF
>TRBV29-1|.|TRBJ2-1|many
TGCAGCGCCTACACAGGTCGAGCGCAGACTAAAAGGGGGGCAAATGAGCAGTTCTTC
CSAYTGRAQTKRGANEQFF
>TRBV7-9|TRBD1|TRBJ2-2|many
TGTGCCAGCAGCTTAGGGGACAGCACCGGGGAGCTGTTTTTT
CASSLGDSTGELFF
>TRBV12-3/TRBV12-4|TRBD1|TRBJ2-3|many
TGTGCCAGCAGTTCCCGGGGGACAGGGGTTGGGGATACGCAGTATTTT
CASSSRGTGVGDTQYF
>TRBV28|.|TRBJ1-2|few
TGTGCCAGCAGCTCGAAGGGGCCAGTCTATGGCTACACCTTC
CASSSKGPVYGYTF
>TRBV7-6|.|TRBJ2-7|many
TGTGCCAGCAGCCTGACGAGACAGAGCTCCTACGAGCAGTACTTC
CASSLTRQSSYEQYF
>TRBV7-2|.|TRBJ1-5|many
TGTGCCAGCAGCTGGGTCGATAGCAATCAGCCCCAGCATTTT
CASSWVDSNQPQHF
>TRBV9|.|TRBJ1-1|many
TGTGCCAGCAGCGAATTTCTGAACACTGAAGCTTTCTTT
CASSEFLNTEAFF
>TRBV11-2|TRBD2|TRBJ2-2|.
TGTGCCAGCAGCTTGACTAGCGGGATAACAACCGGGGAGCTGTTTTTT
CASSLTSGITTGELFF
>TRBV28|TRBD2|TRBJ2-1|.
TGTGCCAGCAGTTTTGGGACTAGCGGGAGGGTCAGCTCCTACAATGAGCAGTTCTTC
CASSFGTSGRVSSYNEQFF
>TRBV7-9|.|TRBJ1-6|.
TGTTCCAGCAGCTTGGATTCCGTCAGGGCGGGTTCACCCCTCCACTTT
CSSSLDSVRAGSPLHF
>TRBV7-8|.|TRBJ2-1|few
TGTGCCAGCAGCTTCCCCCGGGCATCTTGGAATGAGCAGTTCTTC
CASSFPRASWNEQFF
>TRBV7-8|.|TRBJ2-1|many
TGTGCCAGCAGCTTAGCGTCTAGGGGAGGACATGAGCAGTTCTTC
CASSLASRGGHEQFF
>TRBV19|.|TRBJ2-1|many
TGTGCCAGTAGTATTCTCGGGAGCTCCTACAATGAGCAGTTCTTC
CASSILGSSYNEQFF
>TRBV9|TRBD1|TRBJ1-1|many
TGTGCCAGCAGCGCACTCCCCGGACAGGGCGTGGAAGCTTTCTTT
CASSALPGQGVEAFF
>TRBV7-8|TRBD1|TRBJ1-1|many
TGTGCCAGCAGCTTAGCGCCACAGGGGGTCTTTGAAGCTTTCTTT
CASSLAPQGVFEAFF
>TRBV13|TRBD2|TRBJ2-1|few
TGTGCCAGCAGCGGCGGGGGAAGGAATGAGCAGTTCTTC
CASSGGGRNEQFF
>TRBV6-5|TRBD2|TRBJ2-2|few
TGTGCCAGCAGCCGGGAGGATGGCACCGGGGAGCTGTTTTTT
CASSREDGTGELFF
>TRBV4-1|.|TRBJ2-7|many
TGCGCCAGCAGCCAAGATCCGACCTATGCCTACGAGCAGTACTTC
CASSQDPTYAYEQYF
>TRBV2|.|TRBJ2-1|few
TGTGCCAGCAGTTTAACTAGCAGCTATGAGCAGTTCTTC
CASSLTSSYEQFF
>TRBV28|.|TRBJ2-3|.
TGTGCCAGCAGTACAGCCCCCCCGCGAAGGGACACAGATACGCAGTATTTT
CASSTAPPRRDTDTQYF
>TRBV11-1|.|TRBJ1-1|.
TGTGCCAGCGCTTACAGGGAGGTACGGAACACTGAAGCTTTCTTT
CASAYREVRNTEAFF
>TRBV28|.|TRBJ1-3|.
TGTGCCAGCAGTTTTATGGTTGGCGGCTCTGGAAACACCATATATTTT
CASSFMVGGSGNTIYF
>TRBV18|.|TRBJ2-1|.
TGTGCCAGCTCGGGGGCCTTTGGCTCCTACAATGAGCAGTTCTTC
CASSGAFGSYNEQFF
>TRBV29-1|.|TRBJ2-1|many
TGCAGCGTCTCCACAGGGCCCGATGAGCAGTTCTTC
CSVSTGPDEQFF
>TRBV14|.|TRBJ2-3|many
TGTGCCAGCAGCCTAAGCCTCGTAGATACGCAGTATTTT
CASSLSLVDTQYF